This entry describes one T cell receptor beta chain. Profiling relied on immunoSEQ multiplex PCR, and the TCRdb table lists in-frame clones only, not all of them. The sample yields about 55,000 clones, over 80% seen once. This specimen belongs to a study of blood T cell repertoires in COVID-19. This CDR3 comprises 13 residues. Trimming cost V 2 bases and J 2 bases, with 6 bases left between them. J is TRBJ2-5 and V is TRBV12-3 or TRBV12-4, with D possibly being TRBD1 (5 bases). This TCR was recovered from a man between 35 and 55 years old with COVID-19, enrolled during active disease. The sample consisted of peripheral blood. The CDR3 spells CASSLQGQETQYF. The CDR3, as DNA: TGTGCCAGCAGTTTACAGGGTCAAGAGACCCAGTACTTC.